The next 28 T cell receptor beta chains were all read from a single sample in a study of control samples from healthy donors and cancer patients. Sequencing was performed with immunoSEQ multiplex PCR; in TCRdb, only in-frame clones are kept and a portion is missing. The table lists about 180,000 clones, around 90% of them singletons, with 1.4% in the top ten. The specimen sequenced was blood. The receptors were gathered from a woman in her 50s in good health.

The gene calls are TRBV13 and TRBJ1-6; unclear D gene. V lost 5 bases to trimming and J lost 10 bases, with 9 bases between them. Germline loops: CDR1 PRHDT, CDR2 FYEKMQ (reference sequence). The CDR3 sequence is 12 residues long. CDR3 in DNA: TGTGCCAGCAGCGCGGCGGAATCACCCCTCCACTTT. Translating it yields CASSAAESPLHF.

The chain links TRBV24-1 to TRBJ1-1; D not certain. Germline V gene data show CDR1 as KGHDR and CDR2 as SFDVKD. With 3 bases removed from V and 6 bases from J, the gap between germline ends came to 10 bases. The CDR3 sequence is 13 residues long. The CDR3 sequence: CATSDGAHSEAFF. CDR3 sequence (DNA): TGTGCCACCAGTGATGGTGCGCACTCTGAAGCTTTCTTT.

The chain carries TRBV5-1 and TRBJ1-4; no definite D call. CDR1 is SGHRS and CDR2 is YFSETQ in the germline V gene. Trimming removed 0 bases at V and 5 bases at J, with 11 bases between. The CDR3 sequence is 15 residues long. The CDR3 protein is CASSLGFQRNEKLFF. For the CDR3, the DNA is TGCGCCAGCAGCTTGGGCTTCCAGAGAAATGAAAAACTGTTTTTT.

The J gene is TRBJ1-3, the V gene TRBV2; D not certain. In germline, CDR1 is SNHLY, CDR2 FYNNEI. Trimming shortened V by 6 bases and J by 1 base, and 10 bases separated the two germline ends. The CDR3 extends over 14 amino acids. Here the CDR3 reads CASRLQSSGNTIYF. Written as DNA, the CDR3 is TGTGCCAGCAGGCTACAGAGTTCTGGAAACACCATATATTTT.

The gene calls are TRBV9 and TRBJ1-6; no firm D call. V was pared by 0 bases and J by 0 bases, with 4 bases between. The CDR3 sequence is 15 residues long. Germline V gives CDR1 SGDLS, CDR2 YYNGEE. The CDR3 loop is CASSVGPSYNSPLHF. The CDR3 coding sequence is TGTGCCAGCAGCGTAGGACCCTCCTATAATTCACCCCTCCACTTT.

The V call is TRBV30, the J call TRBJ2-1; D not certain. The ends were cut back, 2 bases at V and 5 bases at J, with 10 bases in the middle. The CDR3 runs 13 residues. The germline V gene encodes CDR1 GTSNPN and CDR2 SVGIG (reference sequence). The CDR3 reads CAWSPLRNNEQFF. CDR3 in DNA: TGTGCCTGGAGTCCATTGCGGAACAATGAGCAGTTCTTC.

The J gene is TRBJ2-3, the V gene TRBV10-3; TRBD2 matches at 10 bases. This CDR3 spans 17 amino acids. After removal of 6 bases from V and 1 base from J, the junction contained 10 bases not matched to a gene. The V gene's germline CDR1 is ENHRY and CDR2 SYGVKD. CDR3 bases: TGTGCCATCAGCCCTAGCGGGAGTGGTGGAGGCACAGATACGCAGTATTTT. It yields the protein CAISPSGSGGGTDTQYF.

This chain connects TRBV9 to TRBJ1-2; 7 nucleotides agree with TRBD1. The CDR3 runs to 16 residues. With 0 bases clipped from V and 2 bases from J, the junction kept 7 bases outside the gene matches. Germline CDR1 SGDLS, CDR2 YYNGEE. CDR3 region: CASSVAHRGPNYGYTF. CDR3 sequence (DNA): TGTGCCAGCAGCGTAGCCCACAGGGGCCCCAACTATGGCTACACCTTC.

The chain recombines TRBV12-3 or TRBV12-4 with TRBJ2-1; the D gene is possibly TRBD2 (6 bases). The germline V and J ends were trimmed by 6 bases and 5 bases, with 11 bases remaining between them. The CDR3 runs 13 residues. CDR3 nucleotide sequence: TGTGCCAGCAGCCGGGGACTCCACAATGAGCAGTTCTTC. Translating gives CASSRGLHNEQFF.

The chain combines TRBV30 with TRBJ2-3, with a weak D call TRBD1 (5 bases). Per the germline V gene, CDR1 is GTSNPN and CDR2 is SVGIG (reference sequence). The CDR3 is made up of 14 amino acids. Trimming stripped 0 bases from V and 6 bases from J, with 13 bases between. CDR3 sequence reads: CAWSVRGNGDTQYF. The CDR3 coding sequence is TGTGCCTGGAGTGTAAGGGGTAACGGCGATACGCAGTATTTT.

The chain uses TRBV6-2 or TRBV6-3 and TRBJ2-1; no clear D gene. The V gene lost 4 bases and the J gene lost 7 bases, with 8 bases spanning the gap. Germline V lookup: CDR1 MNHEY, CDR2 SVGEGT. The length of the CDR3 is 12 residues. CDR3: CASSSLVNEQFF. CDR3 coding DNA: TGTGCCAGCAGTTCCCTTGTGAATGAGCAGTTCTTC.

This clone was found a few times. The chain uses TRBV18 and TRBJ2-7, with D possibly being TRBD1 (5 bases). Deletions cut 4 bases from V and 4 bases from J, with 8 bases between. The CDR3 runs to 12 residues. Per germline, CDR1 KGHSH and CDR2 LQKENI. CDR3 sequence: CASSLQAYEQYF. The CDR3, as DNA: TGTGCCAGCTCACTACAGGCTTACGAGCAGTACTTC.

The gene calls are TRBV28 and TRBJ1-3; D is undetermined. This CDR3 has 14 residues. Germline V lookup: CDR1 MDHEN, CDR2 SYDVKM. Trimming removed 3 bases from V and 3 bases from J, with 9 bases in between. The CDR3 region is CASSFVNLGNTIYF. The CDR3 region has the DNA TGTGCCAGCAGTTTCGTTAACCTTGGAAACACCATATATTTT. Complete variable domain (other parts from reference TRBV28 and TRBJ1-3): DVKVTQSSRYLVKRTGEKVFLECVQDMDHENMFWYRQDPGLGLRLIYFSYDVKMKEKGDIPEGYSVSREKKERFSLILESASTNQTSMYLCASSFVNLGNTIYFGEGSWLTVV.

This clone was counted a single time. DNA for the CDR3: TGTGCCACCAGTGATTTAACCACCCTGGGGGGGCAAGAGACCCAGTACTTC. This encodes CATSDLTTLGGQETQYF. The rearrangement joins TRBV24-1 to TRBJ2-5; 7 bases are a match to TRBD2. CDR3 size: 17 residues. The germline V gene has CDR1 KGHDR and CDR2 SFDVKD. J was trimmed by 2 bases and V by 1 base; bases with no gene match: 9.

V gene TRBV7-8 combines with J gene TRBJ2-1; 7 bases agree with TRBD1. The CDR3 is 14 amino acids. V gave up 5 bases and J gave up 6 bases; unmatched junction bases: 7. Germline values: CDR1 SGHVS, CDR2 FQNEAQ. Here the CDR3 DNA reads TGTGCCAGCAGCAGGCAGGGACAGTCCAATGAGCAGTTCTTC. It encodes CASSRQGQSNEQFF.

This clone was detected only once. The CDR3 nucleotides are TGTGCCAGCAGCCCCAGGACAGGGTATGGCTACACCTTC. Encoded protein: CASSPRTGYGYTF. The V and J genes are TRBV7-6 and TRBJ1-2; 8 bases match TRBD1. With V trimmed by 5 bases and J by 5 bases, 4 bases remained unmatched. The CDR3 runs to 13 residues. Germline values: CDR1 SGHVS, CDR2 FNYEAQ.

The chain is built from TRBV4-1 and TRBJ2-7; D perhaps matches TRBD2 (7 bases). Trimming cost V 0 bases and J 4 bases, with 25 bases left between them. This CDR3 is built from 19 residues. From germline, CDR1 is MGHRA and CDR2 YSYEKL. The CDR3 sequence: CASSQDPLGPQGGGYEQYF. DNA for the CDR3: TGCGCCAGCAGCCAAGATCCATTGGGACCCCAGGGAGGGGGTTACGAGCAGTACTTC.

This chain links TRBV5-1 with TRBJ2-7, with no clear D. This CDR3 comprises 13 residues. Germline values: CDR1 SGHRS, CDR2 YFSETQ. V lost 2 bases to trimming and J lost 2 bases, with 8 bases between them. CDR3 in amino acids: CASSFQTTYEQYF. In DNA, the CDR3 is TGCGCCAGCAGCTTCCAGACGACCTACGAGCAGTACTTC.

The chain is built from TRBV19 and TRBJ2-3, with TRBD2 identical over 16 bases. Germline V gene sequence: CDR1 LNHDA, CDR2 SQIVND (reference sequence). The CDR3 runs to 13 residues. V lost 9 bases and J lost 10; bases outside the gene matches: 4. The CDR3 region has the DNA TGTGCCAGCGGGACTAGCGGGAGGGCGGCGCAGTATTTT. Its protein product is CASGTSGRAAQYF.

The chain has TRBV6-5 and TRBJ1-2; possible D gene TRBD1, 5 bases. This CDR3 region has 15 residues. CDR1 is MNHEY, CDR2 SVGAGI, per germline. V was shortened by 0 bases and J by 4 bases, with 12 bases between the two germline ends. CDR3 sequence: CASSYSPQAGYGYTF. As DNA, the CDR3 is TGTGCCAGCAGTTACTCGCCACAGGCAGGCTATGGCTACACCTTC.

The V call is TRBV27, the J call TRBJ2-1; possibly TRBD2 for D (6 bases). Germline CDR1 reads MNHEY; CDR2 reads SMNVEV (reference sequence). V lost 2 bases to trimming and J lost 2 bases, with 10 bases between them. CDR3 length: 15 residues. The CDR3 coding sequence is TGTGCCAGCAGTTTACGCGGGGTGACCTACAATGAGCAGTTCTTC. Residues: CASSLRGVTYNEQFF.

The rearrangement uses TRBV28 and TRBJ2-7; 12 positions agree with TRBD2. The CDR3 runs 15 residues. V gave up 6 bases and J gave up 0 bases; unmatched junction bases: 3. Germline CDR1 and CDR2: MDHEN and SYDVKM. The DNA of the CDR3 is TGTGCCAGCAGACTAGCGGGGGGTCTCTCCTACGAGCAGTACTTC. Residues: CASRLAGGLSYEQYF.

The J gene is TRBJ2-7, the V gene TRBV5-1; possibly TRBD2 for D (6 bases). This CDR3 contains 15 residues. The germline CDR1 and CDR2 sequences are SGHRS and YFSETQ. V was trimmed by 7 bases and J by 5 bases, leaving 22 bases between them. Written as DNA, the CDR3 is TGCGCCAGCTCCAGGTGGGGGGACTCTACTGACGAGCAGTACTTC. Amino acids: CASSRWGDSTDEQYF.

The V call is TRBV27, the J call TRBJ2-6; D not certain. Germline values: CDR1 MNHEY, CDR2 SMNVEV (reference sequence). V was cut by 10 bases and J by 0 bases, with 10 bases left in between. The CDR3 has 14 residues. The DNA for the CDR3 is TGTGCCACCAGACCGGACTCTGGGGCCAACGTCCTGACTTTC. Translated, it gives CATRPDSGANVLTF. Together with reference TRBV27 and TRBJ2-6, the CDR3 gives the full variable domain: EAQVTQNPRYLITVTGKKLTVTCSQNMNHEYMSWYRQDPGLGLRQIYYSMNVEVTDKGDVPEGYKVSRKEKRNFPLILESPSPNQTSLYFCATRPDSGANVLTFGAGSRLTVL.

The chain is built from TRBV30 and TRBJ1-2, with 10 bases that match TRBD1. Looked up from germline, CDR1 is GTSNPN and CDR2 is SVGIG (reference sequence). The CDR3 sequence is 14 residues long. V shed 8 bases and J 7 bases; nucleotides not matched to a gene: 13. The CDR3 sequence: CARSKTGGITGYTF. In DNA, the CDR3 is TGTGCCAGAAGTAAGACAGGGGGCATCACTGGCTACACCTTC. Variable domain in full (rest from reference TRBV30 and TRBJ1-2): SQTIHQWPATLVQPVGSPLSLECTVEGTSNPNLYWYRQAAGRGLQLLFYSVGIGQISSEVPQNLSASRPQDRQFILSSKKLLLSDSGFYLCARSKTGGITGYTFGSGTRLTVV.

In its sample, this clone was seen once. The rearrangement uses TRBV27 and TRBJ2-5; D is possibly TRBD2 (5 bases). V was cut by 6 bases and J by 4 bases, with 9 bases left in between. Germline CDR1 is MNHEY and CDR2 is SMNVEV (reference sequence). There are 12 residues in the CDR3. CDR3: CASRERGETQYF. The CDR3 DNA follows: TGTGCCAGCAGAGAACGGGGAGAGACCCAGTACTTC.

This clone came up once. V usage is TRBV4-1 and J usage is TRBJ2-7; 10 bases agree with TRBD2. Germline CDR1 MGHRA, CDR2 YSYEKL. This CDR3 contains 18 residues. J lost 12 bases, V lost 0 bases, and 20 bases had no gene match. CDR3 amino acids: CASSQDYERLAGDNGGYF. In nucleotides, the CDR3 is TGCGCCAGCAGCCAAGATTATGAGAGGCTAGCGGGAGACAATGGCGGGTACTTC.

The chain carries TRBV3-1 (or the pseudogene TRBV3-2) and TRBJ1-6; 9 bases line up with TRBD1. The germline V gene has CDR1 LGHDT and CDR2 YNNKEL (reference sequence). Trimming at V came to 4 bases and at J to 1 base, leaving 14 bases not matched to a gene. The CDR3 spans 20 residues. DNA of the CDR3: TGTGCCAGCAGCCCCACAGGGGGCGCGGTACCTTGTTCCTATAATTCACCCCTCCACTTT. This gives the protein CASSPTGGAVPCSYNSPLHF.